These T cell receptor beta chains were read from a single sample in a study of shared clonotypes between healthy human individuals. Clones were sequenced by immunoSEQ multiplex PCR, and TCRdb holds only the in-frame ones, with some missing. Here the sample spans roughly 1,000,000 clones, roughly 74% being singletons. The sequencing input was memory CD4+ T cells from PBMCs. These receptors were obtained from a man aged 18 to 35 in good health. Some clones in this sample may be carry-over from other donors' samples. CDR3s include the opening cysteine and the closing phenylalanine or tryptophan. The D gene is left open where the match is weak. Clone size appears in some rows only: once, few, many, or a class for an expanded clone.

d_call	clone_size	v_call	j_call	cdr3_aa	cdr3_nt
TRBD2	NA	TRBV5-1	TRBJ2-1	CASSGLAGTSYNEQFF	TGCGCCAGCAGTGGGTTAGCGGGGACCTCCTACAATGAGCAGTTCTTC
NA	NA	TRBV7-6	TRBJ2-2	CASSLTGMTGELFF	TGTGCCAGCAGCTTAACAGGGATGACCGGGGAGCTGTTTTTT
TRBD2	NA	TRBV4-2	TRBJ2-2	CASGTSGSLGTGELFF	TGTGCCTCAGGGACTAGCGGGAGTCTTGGTACCGGGGAGCTGTTTTTT
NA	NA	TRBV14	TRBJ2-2	CASSQSRTGELFF	TGTGCCAGCAGCCAATCTCGTACCGGGGAGCTGTTTTTT
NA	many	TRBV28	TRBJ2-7	CASSSPSRRPSYEQYF	TGTGCCAGCAGTTCTCCTAGTCGCAGGCCATCCTACGAGCAGTACTTC
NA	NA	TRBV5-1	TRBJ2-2	CASSATGNTGELFF	TGCGCCAGCAGCGCGACAGGGAACACCGGGGAGCTGTTTTTT
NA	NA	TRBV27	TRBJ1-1	CASSLNTVNTEAFF	TGTGCCAGCAGTTTAAACACCGTGAACACTGAAGCTTTCTTT
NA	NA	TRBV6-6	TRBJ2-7	CASRTSVSYEQYF	TGTGCCAGCCGGACGTCAGTCTCCTACGAGCAGTACTTC
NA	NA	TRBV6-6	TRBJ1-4	CASTNHPTNEKLFF	TGTGCCAGCACCAACCACCCAACTAATGAAAAACTGTTTTTT
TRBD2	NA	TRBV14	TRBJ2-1	CASSQDLEREGHEQFF	TGTGCCAGCAGCCAAGATTTAGAGCGGGAGGGCCATGAGCAGTTCTTC
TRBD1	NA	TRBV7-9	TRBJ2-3	CASSAGQGTDTQYF	TGTGCCAGCAGCGCGGGACAGGGTACAGATACGCAGTATTTT
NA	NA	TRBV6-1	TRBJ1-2	CASSGGLLYGYTF	TGTGCCAGCAGCGGAGGGCTGCTCTATGGCTACACCTTC
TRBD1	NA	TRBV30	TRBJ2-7	CAWSGVARDRALNEQYF	TGTGCCTGGAGTGGGGTCGCCCGGGACAGGGCCCTAAACGAGCAGTACTTC
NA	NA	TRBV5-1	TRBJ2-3	CASSSQPSKGDTQYF	TGCGCCAGCAGCTCCCAACCTTCCAAGGGTGATACGCAGTATTTT
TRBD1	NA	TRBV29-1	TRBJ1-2	CSVEETGLGYGYTF	TGCAGCGTTGAAGAGACAGGGTTGGGCTATGGCTACACCTTC
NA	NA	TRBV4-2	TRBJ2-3	CASSQVFRSGRGADTQYF	TGTGCCAGCAGCCAAGTCTTTCGAAGCGGCCGAGGGGCAGATACGCAGTATTTT
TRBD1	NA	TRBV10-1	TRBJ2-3	CARRAHRDRERADTQYF	TGCGCCAGACGGGCCCACCGGGACAGGGAACGCGCAGATACGCAGTATTTT
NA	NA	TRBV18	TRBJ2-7	CASSPRSGGEQYF	TGTGCCAGCTCACCACGGTCTGGGGGCGAGCAGTACTTC
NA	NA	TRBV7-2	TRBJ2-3	CASSLQSTDTQYF	TGTGCCAGCAGCTTACAGAGCACAGATACGCAGTATTTT
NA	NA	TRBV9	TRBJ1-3	CASSVVGSPGNTIYF	TGTGCCAGCAGCGTAGTCGGAAGCCCTGGAAACACCATATATTTT
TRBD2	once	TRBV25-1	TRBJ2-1	CASSESSGDYNEQFF	TGTGCCAGCAGTGAATCCAGCGGGGATTACAATGAGCAGTTCTTC
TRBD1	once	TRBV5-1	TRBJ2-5	CASSPDRGQQETQYF	TGCGCCAGCAGCCCGGACAGGGGGCAGCAAGAGACCCAGTACTTC
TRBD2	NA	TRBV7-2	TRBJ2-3	CASSPGGSTDTQYF	TGTGCCAGCAGCCCGGGAGGTAGCACAGATACGCAGTATTTT
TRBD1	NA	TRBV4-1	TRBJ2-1	CASSQDPGGISYNEQFF	TGCGCCAGCAGCCAAGATCCAGGGGGCATCTCCTACAATGAGCAGTTCTTC
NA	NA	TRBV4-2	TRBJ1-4	CASSQRRAGNNEKLFF	TGTGCCAGCAGCCAACGTCGGGCAGGAAATAATGAAAAACTGTTTTTT
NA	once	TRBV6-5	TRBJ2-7	CASSYPPTGEQYF	TGTGCCAGCAGTTACCCCCCTACGGGCGAGCAGTACTTC
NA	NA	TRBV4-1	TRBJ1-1	CASSQDDRRDTEAFF	TGCGCCAGCAGCCAAGACGACAGGAGGGACACTGAAGCTTTCTTT
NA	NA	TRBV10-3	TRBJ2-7	CAISEDGTEDEQYF	TGTGCCATCAGTGAGGATGGGACGGAGGACGAGCAGTACTTC
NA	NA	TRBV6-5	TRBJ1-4	CASSPGSVVVKLFF	TGTGCCAGCAGCCCCGGGAGTGTTGTTGTAAAACTGTTTTTT
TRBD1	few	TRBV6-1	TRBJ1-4	CASTGRQGAEKLFF	TGTGCCAGCACTGGACGACAGGGGGCTGAAAAACTGTTTTTT
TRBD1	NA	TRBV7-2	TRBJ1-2	CASSGQAYGYTF	TGTGCCAGCAGCGGACAGGCCTATGGCTACACCTTC